This T cell receptor beta chain was recovered during a study of molecular identifiers for immune sequencing clone quantification. TCRdb reprocessed the PCR reads with MiXCR, giving one entry per CDR3 protein. The table records about 300,000 distinct CDR3 sequences, about a fifth of them present only once. The material sequenced was naive CD8+ T cells from blood, with Jurkat cell RNA spiked in. Subset denoted: FACS-sorted CD8+CD4-CCR7+CD45RA+ naive T cells. The receptor was isolated from a human donor in good health. Some libraries in this study had Jurkat cell RNA spiked in.

The CDR3 loop reads CATWGGTSAVTDTQYF. The CDR3 coding sequence is TGTGCCACTTGGGGGGGGACTAGCGCTGTGACAGATACGCAGTATTTT. V gene TRBV10-3 combines with J gene TRBJ2-3, with 10 bases aligning to TRBD2. From germline, CDR1 is ENHRY and CDR2 SYGVKD. With 10 bases clipped from V and 3 bases from J, the junction kept 13 bases outside the gene matches. This CDR3 has 16 amino acids.